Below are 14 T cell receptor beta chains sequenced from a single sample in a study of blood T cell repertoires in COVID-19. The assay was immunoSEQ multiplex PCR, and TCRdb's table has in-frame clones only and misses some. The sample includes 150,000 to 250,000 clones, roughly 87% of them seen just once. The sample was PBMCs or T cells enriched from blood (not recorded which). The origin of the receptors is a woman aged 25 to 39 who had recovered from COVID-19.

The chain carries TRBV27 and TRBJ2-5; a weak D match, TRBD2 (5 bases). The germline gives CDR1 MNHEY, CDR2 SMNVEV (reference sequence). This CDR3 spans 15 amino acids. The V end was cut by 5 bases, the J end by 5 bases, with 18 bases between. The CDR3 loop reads CASSPERGQEETQYF. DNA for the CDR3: TGTGCCAGCAGTCCCGAACGGGGTCAGGAGGAGACCCAGTACTTC.

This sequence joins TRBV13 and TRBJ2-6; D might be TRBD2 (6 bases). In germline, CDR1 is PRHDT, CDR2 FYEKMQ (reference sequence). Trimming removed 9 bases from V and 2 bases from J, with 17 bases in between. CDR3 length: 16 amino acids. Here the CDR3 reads CASGRDGFTGANVLTF. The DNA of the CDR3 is TGTGCCAGTGGGCGGGACGGCTTCACTGGGGCCAACGTCCTGACTTTC.

CDR3 bases: TGTGCCAGCAGTTTATCCGGGGCCTTAGGGGGTGGCTACACCTTC. This codes for CASSLSGALGGGYTF. The chain uses TRBV27 and TRBJ1-2; D is possibly TRBD1 (6 bases). CDR3 size: 15 residues. V gave up 0 bases and J gave up 7 bases, with 15 bases separating them. Germline V lookup: CDR1 MNHEY, CDR2 SMNVEV (reference sequence).

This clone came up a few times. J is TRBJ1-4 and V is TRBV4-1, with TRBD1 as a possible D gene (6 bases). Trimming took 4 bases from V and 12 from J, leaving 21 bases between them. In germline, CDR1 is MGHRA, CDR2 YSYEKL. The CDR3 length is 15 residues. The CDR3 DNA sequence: TGCGCCAGCAGCCGCGAGGGGGTAGGGTACGAAGAACTGTTTTTT. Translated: CASSREGVGYEELFF.

CDR3 nucleotides: TGCAGTGCTAGTACCGGGACAAGCCCTCGGGATACGCAGTATTTT. This sequence encodes CSASTGTSPRDTQYF. The chain has TRBV20-1 and TRBJ2-3; D is perhaps TRBD1 (6 bases). The ends were cut back, 3 bases at V and 6 bases at J, with 19 bases in the middle. Germline CDR1 and CDR2: DFQATT and SNEGSKA (reference sequence). This CDR3 region has 15 residues.

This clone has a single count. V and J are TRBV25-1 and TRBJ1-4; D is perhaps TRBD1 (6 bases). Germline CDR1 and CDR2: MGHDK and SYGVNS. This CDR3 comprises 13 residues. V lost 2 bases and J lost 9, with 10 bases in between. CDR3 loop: CASSEGGRKKLFF. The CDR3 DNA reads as TGTGCCAGCAGTGAAGGGGGCAGGAAAAAACTGTTTTTT.

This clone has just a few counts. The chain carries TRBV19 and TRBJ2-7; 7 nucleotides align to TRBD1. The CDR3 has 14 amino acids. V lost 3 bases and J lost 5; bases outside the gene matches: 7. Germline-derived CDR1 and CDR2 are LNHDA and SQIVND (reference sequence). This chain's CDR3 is CASSISRGTHEQYF. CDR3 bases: TGTGCCAGTAGTATCTCCAGGGGGACCCACGAGCAGTACTTC. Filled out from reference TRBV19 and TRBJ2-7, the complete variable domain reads DGGITQSPKYLFRKEGQNVTLSCEQNLNHDAMYWYRQDPGQGLRLIYYSQIVNDFQKGDIAEGYSVSREKKESFPLTVTSAQKNPTAFYLCASSISRGTHEQYFGPGTRLTVT.

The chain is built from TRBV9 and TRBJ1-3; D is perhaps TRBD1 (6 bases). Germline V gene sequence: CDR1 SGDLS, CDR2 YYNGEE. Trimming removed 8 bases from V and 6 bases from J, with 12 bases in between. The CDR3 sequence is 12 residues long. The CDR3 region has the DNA TGTGCCAGTTCGGGGGGCGAAAACACCATATATTTT. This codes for CASSGGENTIYF.

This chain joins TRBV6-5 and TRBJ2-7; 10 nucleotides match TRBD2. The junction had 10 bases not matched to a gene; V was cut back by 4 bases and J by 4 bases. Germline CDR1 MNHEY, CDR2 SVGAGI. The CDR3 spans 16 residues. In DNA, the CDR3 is TGTGCCAGCAGTTCCAAACTAGCGGGGTTCCCGTACGAGCAGTACTTC. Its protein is CASSSKLAGFPYEQYF.

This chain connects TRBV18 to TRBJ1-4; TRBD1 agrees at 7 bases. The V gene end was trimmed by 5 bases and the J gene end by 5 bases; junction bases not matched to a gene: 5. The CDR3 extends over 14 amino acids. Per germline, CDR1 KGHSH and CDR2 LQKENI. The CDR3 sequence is CASSKGARNEKLFF. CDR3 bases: TGTGCCAGCTCAAAGGGGGCGAGGAATGAAAAACTGTTTTTT.

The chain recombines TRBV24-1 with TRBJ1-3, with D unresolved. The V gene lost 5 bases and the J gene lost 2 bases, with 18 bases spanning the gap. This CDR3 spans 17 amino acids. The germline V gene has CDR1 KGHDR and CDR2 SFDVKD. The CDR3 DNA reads TGTGCCACCAGTGGCTCTCCGGAGGGATCGGCTGGAAACACCATATATTTT. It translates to CATSGSPEGSAGNTIYF.

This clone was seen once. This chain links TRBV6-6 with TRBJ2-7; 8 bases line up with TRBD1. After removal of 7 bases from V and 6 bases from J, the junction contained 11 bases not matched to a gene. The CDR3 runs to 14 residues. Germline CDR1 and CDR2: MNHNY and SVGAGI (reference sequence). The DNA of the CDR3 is TGTGCCAGCACTACGAGAGAAGACAGGGGCGAGCAGTACTTC. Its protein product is CASTTREDRGEQYF.

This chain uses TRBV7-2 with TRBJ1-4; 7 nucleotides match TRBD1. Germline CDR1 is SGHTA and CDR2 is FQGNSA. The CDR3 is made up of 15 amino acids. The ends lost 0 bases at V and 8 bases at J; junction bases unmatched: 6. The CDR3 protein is CASSLAPGGGEKLFF. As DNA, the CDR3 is TGTGCCAGCAGCTTAGCCCCAGGGGGTGGCGAAAAACTGTTTTTT.

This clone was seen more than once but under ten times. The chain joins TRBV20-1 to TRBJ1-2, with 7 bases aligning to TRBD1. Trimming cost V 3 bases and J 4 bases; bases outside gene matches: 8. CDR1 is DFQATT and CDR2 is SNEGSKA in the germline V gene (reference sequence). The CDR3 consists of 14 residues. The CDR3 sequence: CSASLLPGGYGYTF. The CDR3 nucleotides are TGCAGTGCTAGTTTACTCCCAGGGGGCTATGGCTACACCTTC.